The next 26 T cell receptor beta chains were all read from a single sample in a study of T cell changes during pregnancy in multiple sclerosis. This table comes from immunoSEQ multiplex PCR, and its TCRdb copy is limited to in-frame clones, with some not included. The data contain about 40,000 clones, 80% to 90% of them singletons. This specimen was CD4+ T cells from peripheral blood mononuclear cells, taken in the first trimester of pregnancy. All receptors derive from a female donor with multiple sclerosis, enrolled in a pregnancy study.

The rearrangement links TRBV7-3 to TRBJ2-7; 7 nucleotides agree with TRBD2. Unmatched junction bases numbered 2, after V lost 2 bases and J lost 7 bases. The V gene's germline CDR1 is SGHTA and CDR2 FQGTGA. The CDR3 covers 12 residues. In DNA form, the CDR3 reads TGTGCCAGCAGCTTAGACGGGGGGGAGCAGTACTTC. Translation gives CASSLDGGEQYF.

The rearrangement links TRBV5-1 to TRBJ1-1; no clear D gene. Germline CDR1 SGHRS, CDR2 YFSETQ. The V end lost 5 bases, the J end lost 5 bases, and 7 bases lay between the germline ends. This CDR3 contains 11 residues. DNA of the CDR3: TGCGCCAGCAGGGAGGGAACTGAAGCTTTCTTT. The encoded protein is CASREGTEAFF.

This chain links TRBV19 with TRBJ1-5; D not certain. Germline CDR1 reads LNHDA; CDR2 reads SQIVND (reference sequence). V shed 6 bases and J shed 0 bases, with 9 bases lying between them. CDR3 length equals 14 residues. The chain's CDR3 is CASSPPYSNQPQHF. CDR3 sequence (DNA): TGTGCCAGTAGCCCCCCCTATAGCAATCAGCCCCAGCATTTT.

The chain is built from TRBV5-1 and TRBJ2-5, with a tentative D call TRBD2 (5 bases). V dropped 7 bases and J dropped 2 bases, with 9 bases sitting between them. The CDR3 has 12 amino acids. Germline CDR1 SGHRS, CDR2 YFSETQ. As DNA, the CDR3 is TGCGCCAGCGCGACGGGGCAAGAGACCCAGTACTTC. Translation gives CASATGQETQYF. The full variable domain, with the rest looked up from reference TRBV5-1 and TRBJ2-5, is KAGVTQTPRYLIKTRGQQVTLSCSPISGHRSVSWYQQTPGQGLQFLFEYFSETQRNKGNFPGRFSGRQFSNSRSEMNVSTLELGDSALYLCASATGQETQYFGPGTRLLVL.

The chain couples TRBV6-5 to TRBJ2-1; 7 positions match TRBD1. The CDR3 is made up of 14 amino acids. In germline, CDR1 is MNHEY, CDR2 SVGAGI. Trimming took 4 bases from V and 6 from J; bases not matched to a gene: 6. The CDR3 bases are TGTGCCAGCAGTTCAAGGGGGCAGGGCAATGAGCAGTTCTTC. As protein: CASSSRGQGNEQFF.

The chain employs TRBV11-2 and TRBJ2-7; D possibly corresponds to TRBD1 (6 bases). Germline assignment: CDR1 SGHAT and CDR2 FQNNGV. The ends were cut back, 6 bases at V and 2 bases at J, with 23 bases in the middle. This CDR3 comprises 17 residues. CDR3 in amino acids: CASSPIQHRANAYEQYF. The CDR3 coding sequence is TGTGCCAGCAGTCCCATTCAGCACAGGGCTAATGCCTACGAGCAGTACTTC.

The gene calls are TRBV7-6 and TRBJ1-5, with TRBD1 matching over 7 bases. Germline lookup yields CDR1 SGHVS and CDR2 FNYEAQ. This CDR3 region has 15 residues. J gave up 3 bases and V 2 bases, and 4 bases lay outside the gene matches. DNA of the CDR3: TGTGCCAGCAGCTTACAGACAGGGCTCAATCAGCCCCAGCATTTT. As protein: CASSLQTGLNQPQHF.

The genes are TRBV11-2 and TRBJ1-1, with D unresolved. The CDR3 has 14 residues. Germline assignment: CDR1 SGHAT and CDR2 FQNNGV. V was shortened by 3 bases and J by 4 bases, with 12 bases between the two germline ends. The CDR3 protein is CASSLRQEATEAFF. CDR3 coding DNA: TGTGCCAGCAGCTTGCGCCAGGAGGCCACTGAAGCTTTCTTT.

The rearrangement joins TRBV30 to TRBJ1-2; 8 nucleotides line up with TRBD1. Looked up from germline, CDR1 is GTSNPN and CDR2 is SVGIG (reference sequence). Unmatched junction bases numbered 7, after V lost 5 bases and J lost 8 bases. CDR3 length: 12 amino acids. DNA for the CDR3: TGTGCCTGGGGGCCAACAGGGGGAGGCTACACCTTC. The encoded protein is CAWGPTGGGYTF.

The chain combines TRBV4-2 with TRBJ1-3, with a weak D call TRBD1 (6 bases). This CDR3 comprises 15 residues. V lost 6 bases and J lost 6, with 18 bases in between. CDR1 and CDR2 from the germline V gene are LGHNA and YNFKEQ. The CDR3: CASRETPGTTNTIYF. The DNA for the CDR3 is TGTGCCAGCAGAGAGACGCCCGGGACAACAAACACCATATATTTT.

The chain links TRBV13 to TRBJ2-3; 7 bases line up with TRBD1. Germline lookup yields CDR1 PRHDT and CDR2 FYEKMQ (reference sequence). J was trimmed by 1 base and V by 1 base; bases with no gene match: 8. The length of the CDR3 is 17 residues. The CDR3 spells CASSLAFEGQRTDTQYF. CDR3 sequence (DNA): TGTGCCAGCAGCTTAGCGTTCGAGGGACAGCGCACAGATACGCAGTATTTT.

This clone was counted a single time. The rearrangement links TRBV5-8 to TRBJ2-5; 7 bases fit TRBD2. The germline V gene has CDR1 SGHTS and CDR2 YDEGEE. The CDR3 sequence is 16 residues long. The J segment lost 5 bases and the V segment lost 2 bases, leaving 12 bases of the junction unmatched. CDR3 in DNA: TGTGCCAGCAGCTTAGGTTCCAGCGGGATCGGGGAGACCCAGTACTTC. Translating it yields CASSLGSSGIGETQYF.

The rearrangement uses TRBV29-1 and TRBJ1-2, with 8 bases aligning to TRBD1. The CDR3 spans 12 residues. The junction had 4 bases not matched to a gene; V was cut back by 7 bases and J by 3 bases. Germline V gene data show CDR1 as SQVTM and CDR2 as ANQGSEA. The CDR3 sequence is CSGATGDYGYTF. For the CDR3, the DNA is TGCAGCGGGGCGACAGGGGACTATGGCTACACCTTC.

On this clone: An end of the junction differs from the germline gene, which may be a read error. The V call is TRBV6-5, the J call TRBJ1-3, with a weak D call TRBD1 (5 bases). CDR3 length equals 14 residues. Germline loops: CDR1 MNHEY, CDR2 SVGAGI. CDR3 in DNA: TGTGCCAGCAGCCAACTGGACGGGGGAAAGACCATATATTTT. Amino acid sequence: CASSQLDGGKTIYF.

CDR3 amino acids: CASSLEQGVNTGELFF. The DNA of the CDR3 is TGTGCCAGCAGCTTAGAACAGGGAGTGAACACCGGGGAGCTGTTTTTT. The rearrangement joins TRBV7-6 to TRBJ2-2; D may be TRBD1 (6 bases). The V and J ends lost 1 base and 1 base respectively, with 10 bases between them. This CDR3 is 16 amino acids long. Looked up from germline, CDR1 is SGHVS and CDR2 is FNYEAQ. Drawing the rest from reference TRBV7-6 and TRBJ2-2, the complete variable domain is GAGVSQSPRYKVTKRGQDVALRCDPISGHVSLYWYRQALGQGPEFLTYFNYEAQQDKSGLPNDRFSAERPEGSISTLTIQRTEQRDSAMYRCASSLEQGVNTGELFFGEGSRLTVL.

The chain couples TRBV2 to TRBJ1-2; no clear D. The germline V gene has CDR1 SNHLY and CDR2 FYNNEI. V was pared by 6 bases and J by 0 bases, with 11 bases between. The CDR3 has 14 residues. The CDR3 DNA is TGTGCCAGCAGCAGTCGGGTGACTAACTATGGCTACACCTTC. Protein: CASSSRVTNYGYTF.

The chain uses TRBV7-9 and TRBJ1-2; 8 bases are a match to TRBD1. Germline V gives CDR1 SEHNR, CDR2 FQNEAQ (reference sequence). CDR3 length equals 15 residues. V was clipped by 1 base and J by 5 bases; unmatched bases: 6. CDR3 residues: CASSLVGTGEYGYTF. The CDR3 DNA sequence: TGTGCCAGCAGCTTAGTTGGGACAGGCGAATATGGCTACACCTTC.

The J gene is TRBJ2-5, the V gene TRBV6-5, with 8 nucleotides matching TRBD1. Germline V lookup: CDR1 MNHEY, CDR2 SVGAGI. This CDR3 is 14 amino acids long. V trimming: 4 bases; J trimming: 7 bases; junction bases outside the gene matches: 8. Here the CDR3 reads CASSWLDRVGTQYF. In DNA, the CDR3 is TGTGCCAGCAGTTGGCTGGACAGGGTGGGGACCCAGTACTTC.

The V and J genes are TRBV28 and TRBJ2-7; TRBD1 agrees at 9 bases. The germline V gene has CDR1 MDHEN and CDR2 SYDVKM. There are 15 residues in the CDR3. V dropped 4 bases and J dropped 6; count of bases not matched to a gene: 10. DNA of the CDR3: TGTGCCAGCAGTTCCTACGGACAGGGGTCTTTCGAGCAGTACTTC. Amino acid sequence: CASSSYGQGSFEQYF. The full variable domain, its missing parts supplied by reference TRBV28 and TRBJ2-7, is DVKVTQSSRYLVKRTGEKVFLECVQDMDHENMFWYRQDPGLGLRLIYFSYDVKMKEKGDIPEGYSVSREKKERFSLILESASTNQTSMYLCASSSYGQGSFEQYFGPGTRLTVT.

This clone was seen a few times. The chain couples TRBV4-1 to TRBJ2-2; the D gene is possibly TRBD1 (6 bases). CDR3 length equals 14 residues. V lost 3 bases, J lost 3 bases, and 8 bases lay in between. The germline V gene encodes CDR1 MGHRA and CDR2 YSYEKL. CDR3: CASSHGQYTGELFF. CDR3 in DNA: TGCGCCAGCAGCCACGGACAGTACACCGGGGAGCTGTTTTTT.

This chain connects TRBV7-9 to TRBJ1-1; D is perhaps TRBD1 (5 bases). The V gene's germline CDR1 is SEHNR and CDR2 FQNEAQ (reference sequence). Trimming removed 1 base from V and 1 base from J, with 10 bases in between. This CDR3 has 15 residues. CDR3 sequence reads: CASSLVRTQNTEAFF. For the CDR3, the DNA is TGTGCCAGCAGCTTAGTTCGGACACAGAACACTGAAGCTTTCTTT.

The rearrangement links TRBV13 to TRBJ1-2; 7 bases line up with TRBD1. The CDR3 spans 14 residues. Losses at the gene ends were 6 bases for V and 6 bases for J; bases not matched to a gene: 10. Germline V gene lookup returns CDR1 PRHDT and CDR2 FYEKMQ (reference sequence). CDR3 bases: TGTGCCAGCAGGTACGAAACAGGGGATCATGGCTACACCTTC. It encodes CASRYETGDHGYTF.

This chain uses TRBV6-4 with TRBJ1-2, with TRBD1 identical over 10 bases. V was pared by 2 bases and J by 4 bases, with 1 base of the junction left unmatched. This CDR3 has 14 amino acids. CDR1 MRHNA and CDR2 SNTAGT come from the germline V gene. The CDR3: CASSDGTGAYGYTF. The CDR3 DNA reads TGTGCCAGCAGTGACGGGACAGGGGCCTATGGCTACACCTTC.

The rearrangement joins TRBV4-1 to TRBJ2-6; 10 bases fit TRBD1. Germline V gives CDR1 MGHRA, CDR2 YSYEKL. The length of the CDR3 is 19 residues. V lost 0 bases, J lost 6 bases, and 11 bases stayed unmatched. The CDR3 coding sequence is TGCGCCAGCAGCCAAGATCCCCACGCCGGGACAGGGGAGGCCAACGTCCTGACTTTC. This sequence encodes CASSQDPHAGTGEANVLTF.

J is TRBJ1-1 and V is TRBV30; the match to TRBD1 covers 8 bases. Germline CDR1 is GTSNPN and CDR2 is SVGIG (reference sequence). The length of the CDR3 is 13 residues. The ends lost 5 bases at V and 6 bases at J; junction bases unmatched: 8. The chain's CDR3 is CAWATGEGAEAFF. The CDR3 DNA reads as TGTGCCTGGGCGACAGGGGAAGGGGCTGAAGCTTTCTTT.

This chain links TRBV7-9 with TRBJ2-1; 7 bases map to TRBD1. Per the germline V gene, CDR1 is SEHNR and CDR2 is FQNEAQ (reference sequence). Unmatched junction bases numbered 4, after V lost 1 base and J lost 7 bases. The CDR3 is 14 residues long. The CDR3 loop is CASSLEQGKNEQFF. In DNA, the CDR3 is TGTGCCAGCAGCTTAGAACAGGGGAAGAATGAGCAGTTCTTC.